This paragraph covers one T cell receptor (beta chain) sequence. Its antigen remains unidentified. Qualities for individual bases were not recorded, and no much larger clone is one base off. The data derive from a study of T cell repertoires in cytomegalovirus infection (dated by TCRdb to between 2018 and 2020). Looking at the study overall: Donor HLA type was relevant to the analysis, as public TCR beta signatures indicated carriage of CMV infection together with the matching HLA type.

The sequencer listed for this sample is Illumina HiSeq 1500. Using fastp trimming at Q25 and MiXCR clonotype assembly, TCRdb reanalyzed the public sequencing data and kept in-frame beta chains. When rows share a CDR3 protein, they turn into one entry using the most common DNA and genes. The sample data list more than 350,000 distinct CDR3 sequences, and approximately 31% of these were observed just once. The ten most abundant clones make up around 15% of the sample. The paper as a whole reports these results and caveats: The ex vivo response was dominated by HLA-C-restricted CMV-specific TCR beta clonotypes, which also provided the single most frequent clonotype in two of eight donors. In both this cohort and an independent roughly 350-donor cohort, the cumulative frequency of public TCR beta family members distinguished carriers of CMV infection plus the relevant HLA type.

The junction shows trimming of 0 bases on V and 4 bases on J, plus 12 bases between the germline ends. Spanning cysteine to phenylalanine, the CDR3 consists of 15 amino acids. Just CDR3 DNA is preserved here, 45 bases in frame from base 1. CDR1 and CDR2 are read off the germline V gene (reference sequence) as LNHDA and SQIVND. The sequence joins TRBV19 to TRBJ1-2; there is no confident call for the D gene. The source material was PBMCs. The receptor was derived from a human donor in good health (CMV status not recorded). Some clones in this sample may be carry-over from other donors' samples. The sequenced DNA is TGTGCCAGTAGTATAGAACTGGGTCCCGGCTATGGCTACACCTTC. Its amino acids are CASSIELGPGYGYTF.